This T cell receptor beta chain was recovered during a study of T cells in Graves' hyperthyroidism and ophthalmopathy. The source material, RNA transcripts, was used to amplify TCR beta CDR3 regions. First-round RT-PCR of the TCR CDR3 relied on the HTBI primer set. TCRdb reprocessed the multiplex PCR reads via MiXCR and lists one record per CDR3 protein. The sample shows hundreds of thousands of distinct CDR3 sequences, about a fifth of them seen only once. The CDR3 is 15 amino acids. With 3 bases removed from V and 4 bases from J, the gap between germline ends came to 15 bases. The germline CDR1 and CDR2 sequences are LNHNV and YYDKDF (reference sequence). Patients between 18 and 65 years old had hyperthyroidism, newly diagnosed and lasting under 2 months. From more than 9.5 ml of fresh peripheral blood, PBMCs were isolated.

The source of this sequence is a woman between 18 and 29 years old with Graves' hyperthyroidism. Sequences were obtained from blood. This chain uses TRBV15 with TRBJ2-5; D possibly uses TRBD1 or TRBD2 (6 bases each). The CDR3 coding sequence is TGTGCCACCAGCAGCGAGGGGGGACCCGGAGAGACCCAGTACTTC. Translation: CATSSEGGPGETQYF.